The next 30 T cell receptor beta chains were all read from a single sample in a study of T-cell memory formation after mild COVID-19. Each CDR3 protein is one row after TCRdb ran MiXCR on the 5' RACE reads. The sample lists 200,000 to 250,000 distinct CDR3 sequences, about 9.2% occurring once. Sequencing used PBMCs or a T cell subset sorted from them (not recorded which). Receptor source: a young man who had mild COVID-19 (a few samples of this study predate the infection). Cell type and time point are not known.

This clonotype was observed many times. The chain couples TRBV4-3 to TRBJ2-2; D call uncertain. Trimming took off 2 bases at V and 5 bases at J, with 18 bases between the two ends. In germline, CDR1 is LGHNA, CDR2 YSLEER. The CDR3 consists of 17 residues. This chain's CDR3 is CASSQNGGVSPTGELFF. The DNA for the CDR3 is TGCGCCAGCAGCCAAAACGGTGGGGTTTCGCCAACCGGGGAGCTGTTTTTT.

The chain employs TRBV5-1 and TRBJ2-2; D might be TRBD2 (6 bases). V lost 2 bases and J 0 bases, leaving 11 bases between the germline ends. The CDR3 has 16 amino acids. Germline assignment: CDR1 SGHRS and CDR2 YFSETQ. In DNA form, the CDR3 reads TGCGCCAGCAGCTTTGACAGACTAGCGAACACCGGGGAGCTGTTTTTT. This sequence encodes CASSFDRLANTGELFF.

This rearrangement joins TRBV3-1 to TRBJ2-2, with D possibly being TRBD1 (6 bases). CDR1 and CDR2 from the germline V gene are LGHDT and YNNKEL (reference sequence). The CDR3 has 15 residues. V gave up 6 bases and J gave up 3 bases, with 14 bases separating them. This CDR3 reads CASSQGSADTGELFF. The CDR3 DNA sequence: TGTGCCAGCAGTCAGGGGTCCGCAGACACCGGGGAGCTGTTTTTT. The entire variable domain, with the rest obtained from reference TRBV3-1 and TRBJ2-2, is as follows: DTAVSQTPKYLVTQMGNDKSIKCEQNLGHDTMYWYKQDSKKFLKIMFSYNNKELIINETVPNRFSPKSPDKAHLNLHINSLELGDSAVYFCASSQGSADTGELFFGEGSRLTVL.

This clonotype was picked up a small number of times. The chain employs TRBV28 and TRBJ2-1; perhaps TRBD2 as D (5 bases). V was shortened by 6 bases and J by 0 bases, with 15 bases between the two germline ends. Germline V CDR1 and CDR2: MDHEN, SYDVKM. The CDR3 contains 16 residues. In DNA, the CDR3 is TGTGCCAGCAGCCATGGGAGTGCGAGCTCCTACAATGAGCAGTTCTTC. This gives the protein CASSHGSASSYNEQFF. Full variable domain (missing parts from reference TRBV28 and TRBJ2-1): DVKVTQSSRYLVKRTGEKVFLECVQDMDHENMFWYRQDPGLGLRLIYFSYDVKMKEKGDIPEGYSVSREKKERFSLILESASTNQTSMYLCASSHGSASSYNEQFFGPGTRLTVL.

V gene TRBV5-8 combines with J gene TRBJ2-3; D possibly uses TRBD1 or TRBD2 (5 bases each). V was pared by 0 bases and J by 0 bases, with 11 bases between. Germline CDR1 and CDR2: SGHTS and YDEGEE. CDR3 length: 16 residues. The CDR3 sequence is CASSLEGRPSTDTQYF. As DNA, the CDR3 is TGTGCCAGCAGCTTGGAGGGACGTCCTAGCACAGATACGCAGTATTTT. The whole variable domain, remainder taken from reference TRBV5-8 and TRBJ2-3, is EAGVTQSPTHLIKTRGQQATLRCSPISGHTSVYWYQQALGLGLQFLLWYDEGEERNRGNFPPRFSGRQFPNYSSELNVNALELEDSALYLCASSLEGRPSTDTQYFGPGTRLTVL.

This clonotype has just a few counts. This chain connects TRBV7-2 to TRBJ2-7; 9 positions agree with TRBD1. Per the germline V gene, CDR1 is SGHTA and CDR2 is FQGNSA. J lost 6 bases, V lost 3 bases, and 3 bases had no gene match. CDR3 length: 13 residues. The CDR3 here is CASSLGTGREQYV. Written as DNA, the CDR3 is TGTGCCAGCAGCTTGGGGACAGGGCGCGAGCAGTACGTC.

This clonotype has at least ten counts. This sequence joins TRBV5-1 and TRBJ1-6; maybe TRBD1 (6 bases). The CDR3 consists of 13 residues. In germline, CDR1 is SGHRS, CDR2 YFSETQ. V lost 3 bases and J lost 7, with 8 bases in between. CDR3 bases: TGCGCCAGCAGCTCTCAGGGGAATTCACCCCTCCACTTT. Residues: CASSSQGNSPLHF.

For this clonotype: One base away lies a much larger clone, so this may be a sequencing read error. In DNA form, the CDR3 reads TGTGCCGGCACCGCCGCCCAGGGCTGGTATGGCTACACCTTC. This sequence encodes CAGTAAQGWYGYTF. This chain links TRBV12-3 or TRBV12-4 with TRBJ1-2, with a possible D match to TRBD1 (5 bases). The length of the CDR3 is 14 residues. The V and J ends lost 11 bases and 5 bases respectively, with 21 bases between them.

This clonotype was detected only a few times. The chain couples TRBV7-2 to TRBJ1-6; TRBD1 agrees at 7 bases. In germline, CDR1 is SGHTA, CDR2 FQGNSA. Losses at the gene ends were 6 bases for V and 8 bases for J; bases not matched to a gene: 4. This CDR3 has 13 residues. CDR3 protein: CASRPGGHSPLHF. The CDR3 DNA follows: TGTGCCAGCAGACCAGGGGGGCATTCACCCCTCCACTTT. The complete variable domain, with remaining parts taken from reference TRBV7-2 and TRBJ1-6, reads GAGVSQSPSNKVTEKGKDVELRCDPISGHTALYWYRQSLGQGLEFLIYFQGNSAPDKSGLPSDRFSAERTGGSVSTLTIQRTQQEDSAVYLCASRPGGHSPLHFGNGTRLTVT.

This clonotype was seen a handful of times. The chain employs TRBV27 and TRBJ2-3; D is tentatively TRBD1 or TRBD2 (6 bases each). Germline CDR1 is MNHEY and CDR2 is SMNVEV (reference sequence). V was trimmed by 3 bases and J by 5 bases, leaving 18 bases between them. There are 16 residues in the CDR3. CDR3 region: CASSLVWGAGRDTQYF. Here the CDR3 DNA reads TGTGCCAGCAGTTTGGTGTGGGGGGCCGGTCGAGATACGCAGTATTTT.

There are a few counts of this clonotype. The chain carries TRBV5-1 and TRBJ1-2; the match to TRBD1 covers 7 bases. The germline V gene encodes CDR1 SGHRS and CDR2 YFSETQ. V shed 4 bases and J 0 bases; nucleotides not matched to a gene: 3. The CDR3 spans 14 residues. The CDR3 DNA reads TGCGCCAGCAGCCCACAGGGGACTAACTATGGCTACACCTTC. Its protein product is CASSPQGTNYGYTF.

The chain employs TRBV6-5 and TRBJ2-2; TRBD1 matches at 8 bases. The CDR3 runs to 16 residues. The V gene end was trimmed by 1 base and the J gene end by 8 bases; junction bases not matched to a gene: 9. Germline-derived CDR1 and CDR2 are MNHEY and SVGAGI. CDR3 DNA: TGTGCCAGCAGTTACTGGGGACAGGCCTTGGCAGGGGAGCTGTTTTTT. Translating it yields CASSYWGQALAGELFF.

The rearrangement links TRBV5-1 to TRBJ1-2, with TRBD1 as a possible D gene (5 bases). Trimming removed 4 bases at V and 2 bases at J, with 9 bases between. CDR1 and CDR2 (germline): SGHRS, YFSETQ. The CDR3 length is 13 residues. CDR3 sequence (DNA): TGCGCCAGCAGCACGGACACGAACTATGGCTACACCTTC. Its protein product is CASSTDTNYGYTF.

The CDR3 coding sequence is TGCGCCAGCAGCTTGAGACAGCATACAGATACGCAGTATTTT. This sequence encodes CASSLRQHTDTQYF. This chain uses TRBV5-1 with TRBJ2-3, with a weak D call TRBD1 (5 bases). The V end lost 1 base, the J end lost 3 bases, and 9 bases lay between the germline ends. This CDR3 comprises 14 residues. CDR1 SGHRS and CDR2 YFSETQ come from the germline V gene.

In nucleotides, the CDR3 is TGTGCCATGACCAGCGGGGGCCACAATGAGCAGTTCTTC. Amino acid sequence: CAMTSGGHNEQFF. J is TRBJ2-1 and V is TRBV10-3; 8 nucleotides match TRBD2. CDR1 and CDR2 from the germline V gene are ENHRY and SYGVKD. The CDR3 consists of 13 residues. The trim removed 9 bases at V and 5 bases at J, leaving 6 bases unmatched.

The sample holds many counts of this clonotype. V usage is TRBV11-2 and J usage is TRBJ1-4, with a tentative D call TRBD1 (5 bases). CDR1 is SGHAT and CDR2 is FQNNGV in the germline V gene. V lost 5 bases and J 7 bases, leaving 14 bases between the germline ends. The CDR3 runs 14 residues. The CDR3 sequence: CASSQQEFSEKLFF. In DNA, the CDR3 is TGTGCCAGCAGCCAACAGGAATTTAGTGAAAAACTGTTTTTT.

This clonotype was observed a few times. The chain links TRBV7-9 to TRBJ1-2; D is uncertain. This CDR3 is built from 13 residues. Trimming left V 3 bases short and J 1 base short, with 6 bases between. Per germline, CDR1 SEHNR and CDR2 FQNEAQ (reference sequence). This chain's CDR3 is CASSFSYNYGYTF. The CDR3 DNA reads TGTGCCAGCAGCTTCTCTTATAACTATGGCTACACCTTC. The full variable domain, its missing parts supplied by reference TRBV7-9 and TRBJ1-2, is DTGVSQNPRHKITKRGQNVTFRCDPISEHNRLYWYRQTLGQGPEFLTYFQNEAQLEKSRLLSDRFSAERPKGSFSTLEIQRTEQGDSAMYLCASSFSYNYGYTFGSGTRLTVV.

The rearrangement links TRBV5-1 to TRBJ2-3; D gene unclear. The CDR3 consists of 16 residues. V lost 2 bases and J 1 base, leaving 14 bases between the germline ends. CDR1 and CDR2 (germline): SGHRS, YFSETQ. The CDR3 nucleotides are TGCGCCAGCAGCTTTACCGGCCCCTCCCGCACAGATACGCAGTATTTT. Its translation is CASSFTGPSRTDTQYF.

This chain joins TRBV11-2 and TRBJ1-5; D gene unclear. V lost 1 base, J lost 5 bases, and 9 bases lay in between. Germline assignment: CDR1 SGHAT and CDR2 FQNNGV. The length of the CDR3 is 14 residues. CDR3 nucleotide sequence: TGTGCCAGCAGCTTAGCCGCAGAGTATCAGCCCCAGCATTTT. This translates into CASSLAAEYQPQHF.

This clonotype has just a few counts. V usage is TRBV7-2 and J usage is TRBJ1-2, with TRBD1 identical over 10 bases. The V segment lost 5 bases and the J segment 4 bases; nucleotides outside the gene matches: 4. CDR1 SGHTA and CDR2 FQGNSA come from the germline V gene. The CDR3 covers 14 residues. CDR3 sequence reads: CASSPGQGTYGYTF. The CDR3 DNA reads as TGTGCCAGCAGCCCGGGACAGGGGACCTATGGCTACACCTTC.

The chain links TRBV7-2 to TRBJ2-7; a possible D gene is TRBD2 (7 bases). Trimming stripped 2 bases from V and 0 bases from J, with 11 bases between. Germline V gene lookup returns CDR1 SGHTA and CDR2 FQGNSA. The CDR3 totals 15 residues. This chain's CDR3 is CASSLRGGSSYEQYF. DNA of the CDR3: TGTGCCAGCAGCTTAAGGGGGGGAAGCTCCTACGAGCAGTACTTC. Drawing the rest from reference TRBV7-2 and TRBJ2-7, the complete variable domain is GAGVSQSPSNKVTEKGKDVELRCDPISGHTALYWYRQSLGQGLEFLIYFQGNSAPDKSGLPSDRFSAERTGGSVSTLTIQRTQQEDSAVYLCASSLRGGSSYEQYFGPGTRLTVT.

The V and J genes are TRBV2 and TRBJ1-1, with unresolved D. Germline lookup yields CDR1 SNHLY and CDR2 FYNNEI. CDR3 length: 15 residues. The V end lost 4 bases, the J end lost 5 bases, and 17 bases lay between the germline ends. DNA for the CDR3: TGTGCCAGCAGTGGAGGGCCAGGATCGGGTACTGAAGCTTTCTTT. It codes for CASSGGPGSGTEAFF.

The gene calls are TRBV7-2 and TRBJ2-3; weak D call: TRBD2 (5 bases). Germline-derived CDR1 and CDR2 are SGHTA and FQGNSA. This CDR3 region has 13 residues. Trimming cost V 5 bases and J 4 bases, with 10 bases left between them. The CDR3 DNA sequence: TGTGCCAGCAGCGCAACTAGTGCAGATACGCAGTATTTT. Protein product: CASSATSADTQYF.

This clonotype was found a few times. The V call is TRBV6-2 or TRBV6-3, the J call TRBJ2-3; D is undetermined. Trimming took 7 bases from V and 2 from J, leaving 10 bases between them. Germline V gene lookup returns CDR1 MNHEY and CDR2 SVGEGT. This CDR3 is built from 13 residues. In nucleotides, the CDR3 is TGTGCCAGCAATCCAGGAACCACAGATACGCAGTATTTT. It translates to CASNPGTTDTQYF.

The sample holds a few counts of this clonotype. This chain uses TRBV10-3 with TRBJ2-7, with D possibly being TRBD1 (6 bases). This CDR3 is 12 amino acids long. V shed 10 bases and J shed 5 bases, with 15 bases lying between them. Germline V CDR1 and CDR2: ENHRY, SYGVKD. The CDR3 nucleotides are TGTGCCACGAGACCGAGGACAGACGAGCAGTACTTC. Its translation: CATRPRTDEQYF.

The chain couples TRBV19 to TRBJ2-7, with D unresolved. Germline CDR1 and CDR2: LNHDA and SQIVND (reference sequence). The CDR3 consists of 14 residues. V lost 1 base and J 1 base, leaving 8 bases between the germline ends. The CDR3 here is CASSIGGSSYEQYF. The CDR3 DNA reads TGTGCCAGTAGTATAGGCGGCAGTTCCTACGAGCAGTACTTC.

This clonotype was found a few times. This rearrangement joins TRBV9 to TRBJ1-5; no firm D call. The CDR3 is made up of 15 amino acids. Germline assignment: CDR1 SGDLS and CDR2 YYNGEE. V was trimmed by 0 bases and J by 0 bases, leaving 7 bases between them. The CDR3 protein is CASSVAGYSNQPQHF. DNA of the CDR3: TGTGCCAGCAGCGTAGCAGGATATAGCAATCAGCCCCAGCATTTT.

This clonotype was observed a few times. This sequence joins TRBV11-2 and TRBJ2-1; 8 nucleotides align to TRBD2. The CDR3 is 15 amino acids. Looked up from germline, CDR1 is SGHAT and CDR2 is FQNNGV. V lost 3 bases to trimming and J lost 6 bases; unmatched junction nucleotides: 7. The CDR3 sequence: CASSFLLADSNEQFF. The CDR3 nucleotides are TGTGCCAGCAGCTTCCTACTAGCGGACAGCAATGAGCAGTTCTTC.

This clonotype was detected only a few times. At one end, the junction sequence differs from germline, possibly due to a read error. The chain combines TRBV15 with TRBJ1-5; D may be TRBD1 (6 bases). The CDR3 consists of 15 residues. CDR1 and CDR2 (germline): LNHNV, YYDKDF (reference sequence). DNA for the CDR3: TGTGCCACAAGCAGAGATGCAGGGGTTAGTCAGCCCCAGCATTTT. Translation: CATSRDAGVSQPQHF.

V usage is TRBV7-2 and J usage is TRBJ1-2, with unresolved D. CDR1 and CDR2 (germline): SGHTA, FQGNSA. This CDR3 has 13 residues. Trimming removed 4 bases from V and 2 bases from J, with 8 bases in between. CDR3 amino acids: CASSSGENYGYTF. The CDR3 bases are TGTGCCAGCAGCTCCGGAGAAAACTATGGCTACACCTTC.